Sequencing of this TCR beta chain was carried out in a study of T-cell memory formation after mild COVID-19. This clonotype was picked up a small number of times. The antigen remains unidentified. After 5'RACE with constant-segment primers, TCR alpha and TCR beta cDNA libraries carrying sample barcodes and UMIs were obtained. TCRdb re-derived calls from the 5' RACE reads in MiXCR, one entry per CDR3 protein. The sample lists 300,000 or so distinct CDR3 sequences; 15% to 20% were seen once. The CDR3 is 15 amino acids. Germline-derived CDR1 and CDR2 are MNHEY and SVGAGI. The ends were cut back, 7 bases at V and 1 base at J, with 16 bases in the middle. The study's findings and limits: Day 15 to 85 contractors were CD4/CD8 balanced; later expanders leaned CD4+.

The sample comprised PBMCs or a T cell subset sorted from them (not recorded which). The receptor's source is a man younger than 35 who had mild COVID-19 (a few samples of this study predate the infection). Cell type and time point are not known. The chain links TRBV6-5 to TRBJ1-2; D gene unclear. CDR3 nucleotide sequence: TGTGCCAGCAAGGAGGGCCCAGGTGTTAACTATGGCTACACCTTC. Translated, it gives CASKEGPGVNYGYTF.